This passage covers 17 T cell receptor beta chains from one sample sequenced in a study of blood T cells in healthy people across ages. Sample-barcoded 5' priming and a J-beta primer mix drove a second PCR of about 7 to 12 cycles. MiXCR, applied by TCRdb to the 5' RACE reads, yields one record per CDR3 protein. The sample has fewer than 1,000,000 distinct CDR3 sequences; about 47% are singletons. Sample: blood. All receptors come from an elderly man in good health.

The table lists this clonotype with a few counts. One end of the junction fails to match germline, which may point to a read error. The CDR3 loop reads CATSDLRDYNEQFF. In nucleotides, the CDR3 is TGTGCCACCAGCGATTTGCGGGACTACAATGAGCAGTTCTTC. The V and J genes are TRBV24-1 and TRBJ2-1; D is perhaps TRBD2 (6 bases). Germline CDR1 reads KGHDR; CDR2 reads SFDVKD. The CDR3 loop spans 14 amino acids.

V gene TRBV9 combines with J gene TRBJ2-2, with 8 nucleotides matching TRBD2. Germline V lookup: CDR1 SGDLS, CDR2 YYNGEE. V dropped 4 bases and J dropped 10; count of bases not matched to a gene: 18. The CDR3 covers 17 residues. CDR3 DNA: TGTGCCAGCAGCTCCCGTCTTGTGGGAGCGGGAGAGGTGGAGCTGTTTTTT. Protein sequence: CASSSRLVGAGEVELFF.

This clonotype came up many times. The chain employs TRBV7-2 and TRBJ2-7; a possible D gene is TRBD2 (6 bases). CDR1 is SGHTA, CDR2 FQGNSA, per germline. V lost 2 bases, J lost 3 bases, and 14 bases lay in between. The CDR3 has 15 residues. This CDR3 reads CASSLWGENSYEQYF. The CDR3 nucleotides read TGTGCCAGCAGCTTATGGGGGGAAAATAGCTACGAGCAGTACTTC.

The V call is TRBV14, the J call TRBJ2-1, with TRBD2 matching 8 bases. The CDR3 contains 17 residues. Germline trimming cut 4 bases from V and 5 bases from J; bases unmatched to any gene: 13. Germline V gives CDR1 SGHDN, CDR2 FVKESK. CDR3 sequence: CASSLWVAGRGNNEQFF. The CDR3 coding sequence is TGTGCCAGCAGCCTTTGGGTAGCGGGAAGGGGTAACAATGAGCAGTTCTTC.

The CDR3 DNA sequence: TGTGCCAGCAGTCTCCGACGACAGGGAATGGTCAATCAGCCCCAGCATTTT. This codes for CASSLRRQGMVNQPQHF. The chain joins TRBV6-2 or TRBV6-3 to TRBJ1-5, with 7 bases that match TRBD1. The germline gives CDR1 MNHEY, CDR2 SVGEGT. Unmatched junction bases numbered 13, after V lost 5 bases and J lost 3 bases. CDR3 length: 17 amino acids.

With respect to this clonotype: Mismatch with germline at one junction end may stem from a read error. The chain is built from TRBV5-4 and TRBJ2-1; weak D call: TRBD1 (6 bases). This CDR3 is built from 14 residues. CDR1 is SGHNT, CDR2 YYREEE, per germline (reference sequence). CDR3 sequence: CACRPQGRNNEQFF. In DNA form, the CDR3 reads TGTGCCTGCAGACCACAGGGAAGGAACAATGAGCAGTTCTTC.

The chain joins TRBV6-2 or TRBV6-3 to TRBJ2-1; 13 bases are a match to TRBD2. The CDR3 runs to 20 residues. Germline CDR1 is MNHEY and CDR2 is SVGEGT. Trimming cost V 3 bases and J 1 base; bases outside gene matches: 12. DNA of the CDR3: TGTGCCAGCAGTTATAGATTGGGCACTAGCGGGGGGGCTTCCTACAATGAGCAGTTCTTC. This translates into CASSYRLGTSGGASYNEQFF.

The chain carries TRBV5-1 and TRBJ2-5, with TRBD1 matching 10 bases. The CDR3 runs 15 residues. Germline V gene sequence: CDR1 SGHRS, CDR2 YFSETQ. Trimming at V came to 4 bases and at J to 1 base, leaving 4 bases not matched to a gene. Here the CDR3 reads CASSGGQGGQETQYF. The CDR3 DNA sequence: TGCGCCAGCAGCGGAGGACAGGGGGGCCAAGAGACCCAGTACTTC.

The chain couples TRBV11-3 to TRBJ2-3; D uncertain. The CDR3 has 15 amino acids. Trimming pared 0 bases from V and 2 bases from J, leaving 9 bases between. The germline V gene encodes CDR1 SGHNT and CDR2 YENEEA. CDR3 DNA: TGTGCCAGCAGCTTAGATCCGATAAACACAGATACGCAGTATTTT. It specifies CASSLDPINTDTQYF. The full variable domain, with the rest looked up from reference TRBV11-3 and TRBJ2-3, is EAGVVQSPRYKIIEKKQPVAFWCNPISGHNTLYWYLQNLGQGPELLIRYENEEAVDDSQLPKDRFSAERLKGVDSTLKIQPAELGDSAVYLCASSLDPINTDTQYFGPGTRLTVL.

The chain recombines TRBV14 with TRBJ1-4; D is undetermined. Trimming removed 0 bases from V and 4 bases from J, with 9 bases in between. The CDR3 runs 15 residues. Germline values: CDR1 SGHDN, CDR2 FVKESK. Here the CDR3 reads CASSQDLDYNEKLFF. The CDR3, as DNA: TGTGCCAGCAGCCAAGATCTCGATTATAATGAAAAACTGTTTTTT.

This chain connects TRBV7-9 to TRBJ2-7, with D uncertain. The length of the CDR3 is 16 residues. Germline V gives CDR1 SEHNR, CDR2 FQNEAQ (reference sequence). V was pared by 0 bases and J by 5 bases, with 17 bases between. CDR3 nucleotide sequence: TGTGCCAGCAGCTTAGCGGCCCGTCCCACTGGTGACGAGCAGTACTTC. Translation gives CASSLAARPTGDEQYF.

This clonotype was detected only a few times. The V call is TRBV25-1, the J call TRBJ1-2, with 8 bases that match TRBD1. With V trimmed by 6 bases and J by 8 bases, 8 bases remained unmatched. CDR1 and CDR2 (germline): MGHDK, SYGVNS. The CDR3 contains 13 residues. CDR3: CASRVTGDSGYTF. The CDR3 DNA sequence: TGTGCCAGCAGAGTGACAGGGGACAGCGGCTACACCTTC.

CDR3 in DNA: TGCGCCAGCACGAAGGGGGGTGCAGAGCAGTTCTTC. This sequence encodes CASTKGGAEQFF. V usage is TRBV10-2 and J usage is TRBJ2-1, with D perhaps assigned TRBD1 or TRBD2 (6 bases each). V lost 7 bases, J lost 10 bases, and 14 bases lay in between. The CDR3 totals 12 residues. The germline CDR1 and CDR2 sequences are WSHSY and SAAADI.

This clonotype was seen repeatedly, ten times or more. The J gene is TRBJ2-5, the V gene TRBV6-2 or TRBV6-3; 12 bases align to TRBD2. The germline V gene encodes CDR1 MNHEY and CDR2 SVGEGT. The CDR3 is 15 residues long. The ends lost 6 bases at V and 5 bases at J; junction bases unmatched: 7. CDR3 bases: TGTGCCAGCAGAGCATGGACTAGCGGGATCGAGACCCAGTACTTC. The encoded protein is CASRAWTSGIETQYF.

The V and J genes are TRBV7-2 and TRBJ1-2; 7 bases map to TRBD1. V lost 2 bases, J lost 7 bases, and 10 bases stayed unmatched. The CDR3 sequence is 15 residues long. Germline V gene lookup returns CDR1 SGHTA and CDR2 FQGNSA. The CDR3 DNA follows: TGTGCCAGCAGCTTATTCAGCTTCGGGACAGTTGGCTACACCTTC. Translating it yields CASSLFSFGTVGYTF. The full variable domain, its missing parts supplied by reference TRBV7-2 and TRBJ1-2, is GAGVSQSPSNKVTEKGKDVELRCDPISGHTALYWYRQSLGQGLEFLIYFQGNSAPDKSGLPSDRFSAERTGGSVSTLTIQRTQQEDSAVYLCASSLFSFGTVGYTFGSGTRLTVV.

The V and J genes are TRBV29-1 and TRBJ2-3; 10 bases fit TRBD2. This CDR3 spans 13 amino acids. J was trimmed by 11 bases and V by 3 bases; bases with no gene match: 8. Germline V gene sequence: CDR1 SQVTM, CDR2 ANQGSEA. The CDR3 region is CSVEVLAGDVQYF. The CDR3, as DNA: TGCAGCGTTGAGGTGCTAGCGGGAGACGTGCAGTATTTT.

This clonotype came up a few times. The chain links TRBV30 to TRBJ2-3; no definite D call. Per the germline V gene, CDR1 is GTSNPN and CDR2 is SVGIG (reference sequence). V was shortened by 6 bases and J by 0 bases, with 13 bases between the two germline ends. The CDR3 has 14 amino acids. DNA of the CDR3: TGTGCCTGCAATATAGGTACTAGCACAGATACGCAGTATTTT. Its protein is CACNIGTSTDTQYF.